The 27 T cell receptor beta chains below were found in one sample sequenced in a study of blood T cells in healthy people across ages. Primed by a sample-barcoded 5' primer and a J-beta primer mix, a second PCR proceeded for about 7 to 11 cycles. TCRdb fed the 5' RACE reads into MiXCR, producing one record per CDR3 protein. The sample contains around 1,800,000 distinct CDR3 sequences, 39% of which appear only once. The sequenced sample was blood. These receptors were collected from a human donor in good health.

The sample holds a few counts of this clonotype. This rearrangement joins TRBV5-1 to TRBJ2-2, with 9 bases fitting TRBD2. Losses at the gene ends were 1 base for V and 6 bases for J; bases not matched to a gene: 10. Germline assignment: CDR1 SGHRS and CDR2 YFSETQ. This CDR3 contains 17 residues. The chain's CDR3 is CASSLSSAGGPAGELFF. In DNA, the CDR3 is TGCGCCAGCAGCTTGTCTTCGGCGGGGGGGCCCGCCGGGGAGCTGTTTTTT.

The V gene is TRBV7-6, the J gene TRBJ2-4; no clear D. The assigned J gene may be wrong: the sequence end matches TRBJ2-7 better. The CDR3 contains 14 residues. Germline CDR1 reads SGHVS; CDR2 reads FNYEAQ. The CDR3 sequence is CASSLASLSYEQYF. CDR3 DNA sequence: TGTGCCAGCAGCTTAGCTTCCTTGTCCTACGAGCAGTACTTC.

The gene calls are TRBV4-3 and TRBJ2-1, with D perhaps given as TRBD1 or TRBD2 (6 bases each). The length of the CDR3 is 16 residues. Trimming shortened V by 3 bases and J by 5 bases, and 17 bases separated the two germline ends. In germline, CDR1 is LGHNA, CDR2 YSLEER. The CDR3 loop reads CASSHEQGREHNEQFF. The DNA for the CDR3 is TGCGCCAGCAGCCATGAACAGGGTCGGGAGCACAATGAGCAGTTCTTC.

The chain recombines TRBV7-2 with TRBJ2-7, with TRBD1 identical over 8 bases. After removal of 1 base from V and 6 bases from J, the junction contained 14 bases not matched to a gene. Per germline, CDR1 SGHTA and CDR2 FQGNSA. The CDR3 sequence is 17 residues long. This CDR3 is CASSLGRRQGKRAEQYF. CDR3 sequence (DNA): TGTGCCAGCAGCTTAGGGAGAAGACAGGGGAAGAGGGCCGAGCAGTACTTC.

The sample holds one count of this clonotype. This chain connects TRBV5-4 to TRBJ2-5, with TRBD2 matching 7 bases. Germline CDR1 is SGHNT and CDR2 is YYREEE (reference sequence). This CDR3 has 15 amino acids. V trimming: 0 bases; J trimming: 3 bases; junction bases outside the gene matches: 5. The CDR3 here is CASSLATGTKETQYF. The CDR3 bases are TGTGCCAGCAGCTTGGCAACCGGGACTAAAGAGACCCAGTACTTC.

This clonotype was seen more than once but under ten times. Here the CDR3 DNA reads TGCGCCAGCAGCCAAACACTAGCGGGGGGCTCTGACACAGATACGCAGTATTTT. Its protein is CASSQTLAGGSDTDTQYF. The chain has TRBV4-3 and TRBJ2-3; 12 bases align to TRBD2. The germline V gene has CDR1 LGHNA and CDR2 YSLEER. The CDR3 runs to 18 residues. Trimming removed 2 bases from V and 2 bases from J; junction bases left unmatched: 8.

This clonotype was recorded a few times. CDR3 DNA sequence: TGTGCCAGCAGTTTGAACCCTTCACCCCTCCACTTT. Amino acids: CASSLNPSPLHF. The rearrangement links TRBV12-3 or TRBV12-4 to TRBJ1-6; no firm D call. V was shortened by 3 bases and J by 9 bases, with 6 bases between the two germline ends. This CDR3 is built from 12 residues.

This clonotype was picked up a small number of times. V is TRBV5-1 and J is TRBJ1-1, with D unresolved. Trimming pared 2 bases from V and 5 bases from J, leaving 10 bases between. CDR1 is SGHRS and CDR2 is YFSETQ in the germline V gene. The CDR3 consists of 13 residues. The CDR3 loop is CASSFTPGTEAFF. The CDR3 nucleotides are TGCGCCAGCAGCTTCACCCCGGGGACTGAAGCTTTCTTT. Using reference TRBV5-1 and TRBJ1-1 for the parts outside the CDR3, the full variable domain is KAGVTQTPRYLIKTRGQQVTLSCSPISGHRSVSWYQQTPGQGLQFLFEYFSETQRNKGNFPGRFSGRQFSNSRSEMNVSTLELGDSALYLCASSFTPGTEAFFGQGTRLTVV.

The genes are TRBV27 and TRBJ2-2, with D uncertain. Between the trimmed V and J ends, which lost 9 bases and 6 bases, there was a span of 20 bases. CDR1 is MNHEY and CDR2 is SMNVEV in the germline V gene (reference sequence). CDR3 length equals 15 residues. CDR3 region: CASSPTTLGSGELFF. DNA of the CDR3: TGTGCCAGTAGTCCGACGACCTTGGGCTCCGGGGAGCTGTTTTTT.

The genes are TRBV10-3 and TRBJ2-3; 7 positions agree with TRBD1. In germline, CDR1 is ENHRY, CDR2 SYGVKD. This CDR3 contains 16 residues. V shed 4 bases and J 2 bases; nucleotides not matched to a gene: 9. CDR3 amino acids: CAISGPDRTLTDTQYF. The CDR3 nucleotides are TGTGCCATCAGTGGTCCGGACAGGACACTCACAGATACGCAGTATTTT.

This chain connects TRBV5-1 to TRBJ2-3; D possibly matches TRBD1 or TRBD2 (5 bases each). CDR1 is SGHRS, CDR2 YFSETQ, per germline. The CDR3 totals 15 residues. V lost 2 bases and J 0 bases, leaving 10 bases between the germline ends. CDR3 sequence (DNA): TGCGCCAGCAGCTTCGAGGGGAGAAGCACAGATACGCAGTATTTT. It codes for CASSFEGRSTDTQYF.

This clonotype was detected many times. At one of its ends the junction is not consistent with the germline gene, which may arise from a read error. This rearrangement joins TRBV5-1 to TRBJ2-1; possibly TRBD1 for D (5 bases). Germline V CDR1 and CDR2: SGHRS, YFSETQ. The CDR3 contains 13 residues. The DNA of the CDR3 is TGTGCCAGCAGCTTGGACCCAGGGAATGAGCAGTTCTTC. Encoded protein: CASSLDPGNEQFF. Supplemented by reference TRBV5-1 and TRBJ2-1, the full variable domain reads KAGVTQTPRYLIKTRGQQVTLSCSPISGHRSVSWYQQTPGQGLQFLFEYFSETQRNKGNFPGRFSGRQFSNSRSEMNVSTLELGDSALYLCASSLDPGNEQFFGPGTRLTVL.

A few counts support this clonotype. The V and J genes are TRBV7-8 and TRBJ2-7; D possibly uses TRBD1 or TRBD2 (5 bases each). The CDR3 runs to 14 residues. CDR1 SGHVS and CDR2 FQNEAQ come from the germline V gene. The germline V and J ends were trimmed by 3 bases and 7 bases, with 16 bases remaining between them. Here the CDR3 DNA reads TGTGCCAGCAGCTTGAGGGGCAGGTTAGGAGAGCAGTACTTC. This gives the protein CASSLRGRLGEQYF.

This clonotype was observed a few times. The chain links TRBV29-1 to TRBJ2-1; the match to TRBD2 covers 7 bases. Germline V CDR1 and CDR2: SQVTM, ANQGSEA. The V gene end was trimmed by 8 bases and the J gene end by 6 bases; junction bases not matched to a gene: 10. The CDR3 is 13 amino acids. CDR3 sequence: CSIREGVGNEQFF. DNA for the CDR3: TGCAGCATAAGGGAGGGAGTGGGCAATGAGCAGTTCTTC.

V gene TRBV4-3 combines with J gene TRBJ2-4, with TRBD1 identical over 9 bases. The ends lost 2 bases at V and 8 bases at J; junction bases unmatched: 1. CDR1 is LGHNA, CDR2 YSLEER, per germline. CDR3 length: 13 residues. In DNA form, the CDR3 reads TGCGCCAGCAGCCAAAGGACAGGGGACATTCAGTACTTC. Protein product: CASSQRTGDIQYF.

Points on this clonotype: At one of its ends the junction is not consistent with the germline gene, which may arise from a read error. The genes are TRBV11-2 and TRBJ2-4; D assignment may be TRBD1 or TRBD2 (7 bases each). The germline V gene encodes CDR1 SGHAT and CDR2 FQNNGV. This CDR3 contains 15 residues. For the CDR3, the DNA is TGTGTCAGCAGCGCAGGGGGGGTAGCCAAAAACATTCAGTACTTC. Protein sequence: CVSSAGGVAKNIQYF.

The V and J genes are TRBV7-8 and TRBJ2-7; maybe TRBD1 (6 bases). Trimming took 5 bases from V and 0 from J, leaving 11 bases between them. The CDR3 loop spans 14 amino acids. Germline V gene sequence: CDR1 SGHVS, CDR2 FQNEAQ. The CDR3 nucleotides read TGTGCCAGCAGCCCAAAGGGGGTCTCCTACGAGCAGTACTTC. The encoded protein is CASSPKGVSYEQYF. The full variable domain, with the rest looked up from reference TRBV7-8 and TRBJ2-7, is GAGVSQSPRYKVAKRGQDVALRCDPISGHVSLFWYQQALGQGPEFLTYFQNEAQLDKSGLPSDRFFAERPEGSVSTLKIQRTQQEDSAVYLCASSPKGVSYEQYFGPGTRLTVT.

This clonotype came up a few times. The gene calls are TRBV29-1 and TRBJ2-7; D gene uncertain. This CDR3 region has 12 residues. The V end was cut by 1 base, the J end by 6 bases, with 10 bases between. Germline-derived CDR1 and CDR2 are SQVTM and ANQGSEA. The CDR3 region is CSVEGGTREQYF. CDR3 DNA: TGCAGCGTTGAAGGGGGAACTCGCGAGCAGTACTTC.

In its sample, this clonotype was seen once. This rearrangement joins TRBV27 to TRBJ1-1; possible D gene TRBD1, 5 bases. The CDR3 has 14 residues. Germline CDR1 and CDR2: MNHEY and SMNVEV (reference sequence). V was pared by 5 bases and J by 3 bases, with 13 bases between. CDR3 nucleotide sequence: TGTGCCAGCAGTCCCCGAGCAGGGTACACTGAAGCTTTCTTT. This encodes CASSPRAGYTEAFF.

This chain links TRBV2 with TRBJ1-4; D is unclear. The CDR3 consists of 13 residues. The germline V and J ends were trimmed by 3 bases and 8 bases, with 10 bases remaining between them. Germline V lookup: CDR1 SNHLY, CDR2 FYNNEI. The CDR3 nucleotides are TGTGCCAGCAGTGAGGGGTCCTACGAAAAACTGTTTTTT. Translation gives CASSEGSYEKLFF.

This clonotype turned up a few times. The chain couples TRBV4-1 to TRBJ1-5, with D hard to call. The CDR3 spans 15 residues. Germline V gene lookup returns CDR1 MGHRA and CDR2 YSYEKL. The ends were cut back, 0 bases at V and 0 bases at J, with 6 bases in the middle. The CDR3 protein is CASSQEFYSNQPQHF. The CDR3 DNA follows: TGCGCCAGCAGCCAAGAATTTTATAGCAATCAGCCCCAGCATTTT.

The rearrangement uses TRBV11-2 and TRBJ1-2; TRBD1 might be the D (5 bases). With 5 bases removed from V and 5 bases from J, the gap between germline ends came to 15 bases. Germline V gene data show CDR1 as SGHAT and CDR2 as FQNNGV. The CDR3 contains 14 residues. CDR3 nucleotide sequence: TGTGCCAGCAGCCCTTGGTACGGGGCGTATGGCTACACCTTC. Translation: CASSPWYGAYGYTF.

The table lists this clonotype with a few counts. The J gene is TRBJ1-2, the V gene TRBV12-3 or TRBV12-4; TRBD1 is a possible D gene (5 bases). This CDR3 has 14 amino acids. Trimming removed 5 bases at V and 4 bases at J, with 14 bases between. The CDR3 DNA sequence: TGTGCCAGCAGTCGAACCGGGACTGGCTATGGCTACACCTTC. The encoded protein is CASSRTGTGYGYTF.

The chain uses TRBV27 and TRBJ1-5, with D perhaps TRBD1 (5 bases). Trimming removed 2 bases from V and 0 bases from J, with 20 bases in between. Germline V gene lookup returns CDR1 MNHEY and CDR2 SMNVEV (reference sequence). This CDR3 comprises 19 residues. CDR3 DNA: TGTGCCAGCAGTTTAGGGCCCTCCTCGGGGGGTTATAGCAATCAGCCCCAGCATTTT. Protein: CASSLGPSSGGYSNQPQHF.

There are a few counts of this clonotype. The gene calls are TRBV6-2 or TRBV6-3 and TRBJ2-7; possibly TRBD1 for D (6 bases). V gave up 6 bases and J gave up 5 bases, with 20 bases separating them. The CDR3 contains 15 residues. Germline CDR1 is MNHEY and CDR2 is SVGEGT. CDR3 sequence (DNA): TGTGCCAGCAGCCAGCTACAGGGTTTTCGTGACGAGCAGTACTTC. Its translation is CASSQLQGFRDEQYF.

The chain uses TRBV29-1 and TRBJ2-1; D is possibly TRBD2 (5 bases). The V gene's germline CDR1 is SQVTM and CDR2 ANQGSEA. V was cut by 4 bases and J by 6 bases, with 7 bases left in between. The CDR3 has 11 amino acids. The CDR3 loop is CSVARANEQFF. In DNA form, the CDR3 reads TGCAGCGTTGCGAGGGCCAATGAGCAGTTCTTC.

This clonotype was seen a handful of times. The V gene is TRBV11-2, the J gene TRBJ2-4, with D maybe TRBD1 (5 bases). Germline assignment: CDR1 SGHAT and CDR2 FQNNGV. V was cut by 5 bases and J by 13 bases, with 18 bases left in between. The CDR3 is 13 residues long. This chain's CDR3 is CASSPLGQEEQYF. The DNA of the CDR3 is TGTGCCAGCAGCCCTCTGGGGCAAGAAGAGCAGTACTTC.